Below, 20 T cell receptor beta chains from the same sample are listed, as sequenced in a study of metastatic and nonmetastatic thyroid tumors. Before thyroid surgery, none of the patients had received any treatment. TCRdb used MiXCR to call clones anew from the PCR reads. The sample yields approximately 34,000 clones, 15% to 20% seen once. Sample: blood. These TCRs come from a female donor with papillary thyroid cancer or a benign thyroid nodule (not recorded which). Some clones in this sample may be carry-over from other donors' samples.

This clone was recorded many times. The J gene is TRBJ2-3, the V gene TRBV20-1; D is ambiguous. V lost 3 bases and J 2 bases, leaving 6 bases between the germline ends. CDR3 length equals 12 residues. Germline V lookup: CDR1 DFQATT, CDR2 SNEGSKA (reference sequence). The CDR3 DNA follows: TGCAGTGCTAGTTTACCCACAGATACGCAGTATTTT. It encodes CSASLPTDTQYF.

This clone occurred many times. The chain recombines TRBV15 with TRBJ2-3, with D perhaps assigned TRBD1 or TRBD2 (6 bases each). V was pared by 1 base and J by 3 bases, with 17 bases between. This CDR3 has 17 amino acids. Germline V CDR1 and CDR2: LNHNV, YYDKDF (reference sequence). This chain's CDR3 is CATSRVMSRGQTDTQYF. CDR3 bases: TGTGCCACCAGCAGAGTGATGAGTCGGGGGCAAACAGATACGCAGTATTTT. The full variable domain, its missing parts supplied by reference TRBV15 and TRBJ2-3, is DAMVIQNPRYQVTQFGKPVTLSCSQTLNHNVMYWYQQKSSQAPKLLFHYYDKDFNNEADTPDNFQSRRPNTSFCFLDIRSPGLGDTAMYLCATSRVMSRGQTDTQYFGPGTRLTVL.

This clone was found many times. The gene calls are TRBV7-2 and TRBJ2-6; 8 bases are shared with TRBD1. V lost 4 bases to trimming and J lost 0 bases; unmatched junction nucleotides: 5. The CDR3 loop spans 17 amino acids. Looked up from germline, CDR1 is SGHTA and CDR2 is FQGNSA. In DNA form, the CDR3 reads TGTGCCAGCAGCTCCGGGACAGGACGCTCTGGGGCCAACGTCCTGACTTTC. Translation gives CASSSGTGRSGANVLTF. Complete variable domain (other parts from reference TRBV7-2 and TRBJ2-6): GAGVSQSPSNKVTEKGKDVELRCDPISGHTALYWYRQSLGQGLEFLIYFQGNSAPDKSGLPSDRFSAERTGGSVSTLTIQRTQQEDSAVYLCASSSGTGRSGANVLTFGAGSRLTVL.

The chain carries TRBV28 and TRBJ2-7, with 9 nucleotides matching TRBD1. V lost 2 bases, J lost 4 bases, and 12 bases stayed unmatched. Looked up from germline, CDR1 is MDHEN and CDR2 is SYDVKM. There are 17 residues in the CDR3. In nucleotides, the CDR3 is TGTGCCAGCAGTTTAGATCCGGTGACAGGGGGTTCGTACGAGCAGTACTTC. It specifies CASSLDPVTGGSYEQYF.

This clone appeared many times. This chain connects TRBV19 to TRBJ1-4; maybe TRBD1 (6 bases). This CDR3 spans 17 amino acids. The germline CDR1 and CDR2 sequences are LNHDA and SQIVND (reference sequence). With 2 bases removed from V and 5 bases from J, the gap between germline ends came to 18 bases. Here the CDR3 DNA reads TGTGCCAGTAGTATACTAGAGGGGGGACAAGTGAATGAAAAACTGTTTTTT. Translation: CASSILEGGQVNEKLFF.

This clone was detected many times. V and J are TRBV20-1 and TRBJ2-5, with 7 bases fitting TRBD1. The CDR3 length is 13 residues. V trimming: 3 bases; J trimming: 5 bases; junction bases outside the gene matches: 6. Germline V gene lookup returns CDR1 DFQATT and CDR2 SNEGSKA (reference sequence). CDR3 in amino acids: CSASLTGTETQYF. CDR3 coding DNA: TGCAGTGCTAGTCTGACAGGGACGGAGACCCAGTACTTC.

This clone came up many times. The chain combines TRBV11-2 with TRBJ1-6; D might be TRBD1 (6 bases). The CDR3 covers 14 residues. Germline V CDR1 and CDR2: SGHAT, FQNNGV. With 5 bases removed from V and 6 bases from J, the gap between germline ends came to 11 bases. The CDR3 bases are TGTGCCAGCAGCACGGGACACCTTAATTCACCCCTCCACTTT. Translating it yields CASSTGHLNSPLHF.

For this clone: Sequence at one end of the junction differs from germline and may be a read error. CDR3 DNA sequence: TGTGCCAGCAGTTACGAGGGGGCCTTC. This gives the protein CASSYEGAF. The V and J genes are TRBV6-2 or TRBV6-3 and TRBJ2-7; TRBD1 matches 7 bases. Germline values: CDR1 MNHEY, CDR2 SVGEGT. The CDR3 has 9 amino acids.

This clone has a count of ten or more. The chain joins TRBV28 to TRBJ2-5, with D uncertain. The V end was cut by 1 base, the J end by 3 bases, with 12 bases between. This CDR3 contains 15 residues. Germline lookup yields CDR1 MDHEN and CDR2 SYDVKM. CDR3 sequence (DNA): TGTGCCAGCAGTTTATACGCTGGGAACGAAGAGACCCAGTACTTC. It translates to CASSLYAGNEETQYF.

This clone has ten or more counts. A much bigger clone sits one base away, suggesting this may be a read error. Other DNA sequences from this sample encode an identical CDR3 as well. The V gene is TRBV30, the J gene TRBJ1-1, with 7 nucleotides matching TRBD1. Germline V gives CDR1 GTSNPN, CDR2 SVGIG (reference sequence). The CDR3 loop spans 13 amino acids. CDR3 sequence: CAWKGQSNTEAFF. The CDR3 nucleotides are TGTGCCTGGAAGGGACAGAGTAACACTGAAGCCTTCTTT.

In its sample, this clone was seen a few times. A much larger clone lies one base from this, so it may be a read error. As DNA, the CDR3 is TGTGCCAGCAGCTTATCTGATACGCAGTATTTT. Protein: CASSLSDTQYF. This sequence joins TRBV7-2 and TRBJ2-3; no clear D gene. Trimming pared 2 bases from V and 6 bases from J, leaving 3 bases between. Germline V gives CDR1 SGHTA, CDR2 FQGNSA. This CDR3 region has 11 residues.

Many counts were recorded for this clone. A read error may explain this, as a much larger clone is one base away. Other DNA sequences in this specimen translate into the identical CDR3. This chain uses TRBV12-3 or TRBV12-4 with TRBJ2-4; unclear D gene. This CDR3 comprises 14 residues. CDR3 sequence: CASSLTYNLDIQYF. The CDR3 DNA is TGCGCCAGCAGTTTGACGTACAACCTGGACATTCAGTACTTC.

On this clone: An end of the junction differs from the germline gene, which may be a read error. The identical CDR3 is also encoded by other nucleotide sequences in the sample. The rearrangement joins TRBV12-3 or TRBV12-4 to TRBJ2-3; unclear D gene. This CDR3 has 13 residues. In nucleotides, the CDR3 is TGTGCCAGCATCCTACTCTTGACGGATACTCAGTATTTT. Protein: CASILLLTDTQYF.

This clone has at least ten counts. At one of its ends the junction is not consistent with the germline gene, which may arise from a read error. The sample has other DNA sequences that encode this CDR3 too. The chain is built from TRBV10-3 and TRBJ1-1; no clear D. There are 14 residues in the CDR3. Germline CDR1 reads ENHRY; CDR2 reads SYGVKD. DNA of the CDR3: TGTGCTATCAGTGAGTACAGAGATAACACTGAAGCTTTCTTT. It yields the protein CAISEYRDNTEAFF.

Many counts were recorded for this clone. J is TRBJ2-5 and V is TRBV19; D is perhaps TRBD1 (5 bases). CDR1 is LNHDA and CDR2 is SQIVND in the germline V gene (reference sequence). The CDR3 totals 13 residues. V was pared by 4 bases and J by 4 bases, with 10 bases between. In DNA form, the CDR3 reads TGTGCCAGTAGTACGACAGATGTAGAGACCCAGTACTTC. Amino acids: CASSTTDVETQYF.

This clone has at least ten counts. V usage is TRBV5-1 and J usage is TRBJ1-5; 11 bases line up with TRBD1. Germline V gene sequence: CDR1 SGHRS, CDR2 YFSETQ. After removal of 0 bases from V and 7 bases from J, the junction contained 3 bases not matched to a gene. The CDR3 runs to 15 residues. In nucleotides, the CDR3 is TGCGCCAGCAGCTTGGAAGGGACAGGGGGACAGCCCCAGCATTTT. Amino acids: CASSLEGTGGQPQHF. Combining the CDR3 with reference TRBV5-1 and TRBJ1-5 gives the whole variable domain KAGVTQTPRYLIKTRGQQVTLSCSPISGHRSVSWYQQTPGQGLQFLFEYFSETQRNKGNFPGRFSGRQFSNSRSEMNVSTLELGDSALYLCASSLEGTGGQPQHFGDGTRLSIL.

CDR3: CASSPQADEPQHF. The DNA for the CDR3 is TGTGCCAGCTCACCCCAAGCCGATGAGCCCCAGCATTTT. The chain combines TRBV18 with TRBJ1-5; the D is unclear. V was cut by 3 bases and J by 8 bases, with 11 bases left in between. The CDR3 spans 13 residues. From germline, CDR1 is KGHSH and CDR2 LQKENI.

At least ten counts were recorded for this clone. This sample also contains other DNA sequences that code for the same CDR3. V gene TRBV20-1 combines with J gene TRBJ1-2; possibly TRBD1 for D (5 bases). Trimming took off 3 bases at V and 1 base at J, with 12 bases between the two ends. CDR1 and CDR2 (germline): DFQATT, SNEGSKA (reference sequence). The CDR3 covers 14 residues. CDR3 residues: CSARLGVGNYGYTF. The CDR3 DNA reads as TGCAGTGCTAGGTTGGGGGTTGGTAACTATGGCTACACCTTC.

This clone was recorded many times. CDR3 sequence reads: CATSDSATDQLLYGYTF. CDR3 coding DNA: TGTGCCACCAGTGATTCCGCGACGGACCAACTTCTCTATGGCTACACCTTC. The V call is TRBV24-1, the J call TRBJ1-2; no definite D call. CDR3 length equals 17 residues. Germline assignment: CDR1 KGHDR and CDR2 SFDVKD. Trimming pared 2 bases from V and 4 bases from J, leaving 19 bases between.

This clone occurred a few times. A read error may account for a junction end that differs from germline. The rearrangement uses TRBV6-1 and TRBJ2-7; D is uncertain. The CDR3 loop spans 12 amino acids. Germline-derived CDR1 and CDR2 are MNHNS and SASEGT. The CDR3 DNA sequence: TGCGCCAGCAGCGCTGTCGGGTACGAGCAGTACTTC. This translates into CASSAVGYEQYF.